One and the same sample provided the 3 T cell receptor beta chains below, sequenced in a study of T cell changes during pregnancy in multiple sclerosis. The method was immunoSEQ multiplex PCR; TCRdb's version includes in-frame clones alone and lacks a portion of them. The sample yields about 59,000 clones, around 95% seen once. This sample comprised CD4+ T cells from peripheral blood mononuclear cells, obtained before pregnancy. These receptor sequences come from a female donor with multiple sclerosis, enrolled in a pregnancy study.

The rearrangement uses TRBV5-6 and TRBJ2-7, with 9 nucleotides matching TRBD2. CDR1 is SGHDT and CDR2 is YYEEEE in the germline V gene. V was pared by 2 bases and J by 7 bases, with 10 bases of the junction left unmatched. The CDR3 runs 15 residues. CDR3 nucleotides: TGTGCCAGCAGCTTAGCGGGAGGAATTGTCCTAGAGCAGTACTTC. Translated, it gives CASSLAGGIVLEQYF.

The chain links TRBV5-6 to TRBJ1-5; no firm D call. Trimming shortened V by 4 bases and J by 5 bases, and 10 bases separated the two germline ends. Germline V gene sequence: CDR1 SGHDT, CDR2 YYEEEE. This CDR3 contains 13 residues. For the CDR3, the DNA is TGTGCCAGCAGCCCGACACCGTATCAGCCCCAGCATTTT. The encoded protein is CASSPTPYQPQHF.

The chain joins TRBV4-1 to TRBJ2-3; TRBD1 matches at 9 bases. The V and J ends lost 4 bases and 4 bases, in that order; junction bases with no gene match: 9. Per the germline V gene, CDR1 is MGHRA and CDR2 is YSYEKL. The CDR3 covers 16 residues. This CDR3 reads CASSPGTGILADTQYF. DNA of the CDR3: TGCGCCAGCAGCCCCGGGACAGGGATTCTGGCAGATACGCAGTATTTT.